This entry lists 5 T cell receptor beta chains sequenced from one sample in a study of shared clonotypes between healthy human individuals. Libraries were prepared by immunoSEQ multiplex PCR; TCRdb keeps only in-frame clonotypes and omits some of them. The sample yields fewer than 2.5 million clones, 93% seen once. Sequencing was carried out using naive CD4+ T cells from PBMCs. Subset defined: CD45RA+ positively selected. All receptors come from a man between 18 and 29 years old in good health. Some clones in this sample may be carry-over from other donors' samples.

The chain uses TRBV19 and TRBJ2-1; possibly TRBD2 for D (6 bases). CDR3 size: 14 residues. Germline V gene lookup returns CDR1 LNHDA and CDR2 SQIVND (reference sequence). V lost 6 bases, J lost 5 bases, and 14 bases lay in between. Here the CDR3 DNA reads TGTGCCAGTAGCGCTAGCGTGATAAACAATGAGCAGTTCTTC. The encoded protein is CASSASVINNEQFF.

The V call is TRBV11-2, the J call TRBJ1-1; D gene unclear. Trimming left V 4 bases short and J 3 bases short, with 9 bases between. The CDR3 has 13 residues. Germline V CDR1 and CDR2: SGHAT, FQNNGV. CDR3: CASSSPGDTEAFF. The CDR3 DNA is TGTGCCAGCAGCTCCCCCGGGGACACTGAAGCTTTCTTT.

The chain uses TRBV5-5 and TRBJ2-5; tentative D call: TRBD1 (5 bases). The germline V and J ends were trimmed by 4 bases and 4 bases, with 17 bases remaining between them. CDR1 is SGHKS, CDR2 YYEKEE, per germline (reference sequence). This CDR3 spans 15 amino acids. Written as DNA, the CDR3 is TGTGCCAGCAGCCTAGGACCAGCAGGGTTAGAGACCCAGTACTTC. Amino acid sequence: CASSLGPAGLETQYF.

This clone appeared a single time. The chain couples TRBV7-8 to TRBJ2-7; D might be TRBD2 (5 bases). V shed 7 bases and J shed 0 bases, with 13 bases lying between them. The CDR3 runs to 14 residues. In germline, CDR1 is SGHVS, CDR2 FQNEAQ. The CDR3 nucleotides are TGTGCCAGCATCGCTTCGGGAAACTCCTACGAGCAGTACTTC. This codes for CASIASGNSYEQYF. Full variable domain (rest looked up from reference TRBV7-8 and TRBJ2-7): GAGVSQSPRYKVAKRGQDVALRCDPISGHVSLFWYQQALGQGPEFLTYFQNEAQLDKSGLPSDRFFAERPEGSVSTLKIQRTQQEDSAVYLCASIASGNSYEQYFGPGTRLTVT.

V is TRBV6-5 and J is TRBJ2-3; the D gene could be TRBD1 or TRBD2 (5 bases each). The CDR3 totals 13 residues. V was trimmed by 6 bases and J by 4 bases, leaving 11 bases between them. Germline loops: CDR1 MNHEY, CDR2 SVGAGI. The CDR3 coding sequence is TGTGCCAGCAGCAGGGATAGCGCAGATACGCAGTATTTT. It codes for CASSRDSADTQYF.